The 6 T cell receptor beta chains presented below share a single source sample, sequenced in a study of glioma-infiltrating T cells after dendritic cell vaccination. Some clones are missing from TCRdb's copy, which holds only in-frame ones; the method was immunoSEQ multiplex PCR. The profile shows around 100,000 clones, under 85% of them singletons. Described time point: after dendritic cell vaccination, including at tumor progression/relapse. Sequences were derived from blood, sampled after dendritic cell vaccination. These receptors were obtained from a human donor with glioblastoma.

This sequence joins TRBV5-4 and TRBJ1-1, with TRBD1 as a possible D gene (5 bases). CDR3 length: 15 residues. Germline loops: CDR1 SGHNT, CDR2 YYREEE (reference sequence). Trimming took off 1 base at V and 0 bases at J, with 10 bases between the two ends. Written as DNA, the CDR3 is TGTGCCAGCAGCTTGTCGGAGGGGATGAACACTGAAGCTTTCTTT. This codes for CASSLSEGMNTEAFF.

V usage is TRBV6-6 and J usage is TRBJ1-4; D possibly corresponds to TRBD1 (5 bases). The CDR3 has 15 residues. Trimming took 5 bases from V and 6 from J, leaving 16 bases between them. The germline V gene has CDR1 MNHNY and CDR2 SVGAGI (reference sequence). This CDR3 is CASSPYTGGDEKLFF. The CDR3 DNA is TGTGCCAGCAGTCCATACACCGGGGGGGATGAAAAACTGTTTTTT.

The CDR3 spells CASSDTAYQAFF. The CDR3 DNA reads TGTGCCAGCAGTGACACAGCATACCAAGCTTTCTTT. The rearrangement links TRBV6-4 to TRBJ1-1; D is unresolved. V dropped 2 bases and J dropped 9 bases, with 10 bases sitting between them. CDR1 and CDR2 (germline): MRHNA, SNTAGT. The CDR3 runs to 12 residues.

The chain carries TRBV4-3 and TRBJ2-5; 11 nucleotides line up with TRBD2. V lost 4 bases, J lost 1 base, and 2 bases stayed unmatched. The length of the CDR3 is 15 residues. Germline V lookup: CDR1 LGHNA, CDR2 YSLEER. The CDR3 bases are TGCGCCAGCAGCCTTGGGACTAGCGGCCAAGAGACCCAGTACTTC. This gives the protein CASSLGTSGQETQYF.

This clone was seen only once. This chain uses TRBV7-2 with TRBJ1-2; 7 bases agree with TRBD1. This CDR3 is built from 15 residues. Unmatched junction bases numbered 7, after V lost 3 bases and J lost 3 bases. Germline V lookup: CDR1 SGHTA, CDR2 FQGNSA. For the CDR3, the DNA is TGTGCCAGCAGCTTGCCAGGGGGTATTGACTATGGCTACACCTTC. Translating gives CASSLPGGIDYGYTF.

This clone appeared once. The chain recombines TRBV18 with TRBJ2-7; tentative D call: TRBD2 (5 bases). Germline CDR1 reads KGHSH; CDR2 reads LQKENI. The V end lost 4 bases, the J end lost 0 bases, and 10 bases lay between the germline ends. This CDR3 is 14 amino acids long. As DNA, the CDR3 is TGTGCCAGCTCACTACGCCGGGACTCCTACGAGCAGTACTTC. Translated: CASSLRRDSYEQYF. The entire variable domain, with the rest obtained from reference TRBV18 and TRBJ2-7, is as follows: NAGVMQNPRHLVRRRGQEARLRCSPMKGHSHVYWYRQLPEEGLKFMVYLQKENIIDESGMPKERFSAEFPKEGPSILRIQQVVRGDSAAYFCASSLRRDSYEQYFGPGTRLTVT.